This TCR beta chain comes out of a study of blood T cell repertoires in COVID-19. Those enrolled, adults aged about 18 to 89 years, came from around 24 US areas. Grouping used clinical history reported by participants in a survey and questionnaire. Each recovered donor of Cohort 3 presented with two negative PCRs, clearance, or symptom resolution. The method was immunoSEQ multiplex PCR; TCRdb's version includes in-frame clones alone and lacks a portion of them. The sample has 380,000 or so clones; over 75% are singletons. The CDR3 is made up of 14 amino acids. Germline V gene lookup returns CDR1 SGDLS and CDR2 YYNGEE. The J segment lost 0 bases and the V segment lost 4 bases, leaving 1 base of the junction unmatched.

The gene calls are TRBV9 and TRBJ1-1; 9 nucleotides line up with TRBD1. The TCR was taken from a man aged 25-45 years who had recovered from COVID-19. The sequencing sample was made of PBMCs or T cells enriched from blood (not recorded which). The CDR3 bases are TGTGCCAGCAGCCGGGACAGGGTGAACACTGAAGCTTTCTTT. This codes for CASSRDRVNTEAFF.